Presented here are 9 T cell receptor beta chains from one specimen sequenced in a study of persistence of HIV-infected CD4 T cells. Antigen specificity for these receptors is unknown. An overlapping HIV-1 Gag peptide pool stimulated these cells at 0.85 to 1 ug/peptide/mL. Memory cells lacking CD40L and CD69 with high CD45RO were sorted. Sequencing used immunoSEQ version 4 in survey mode. Method: immunoSEQ multiplex PCR; TCRdb's copy keeps in-frame clones and lacks some. The sample includes tens of thousands of clones, about 84% of them seen just once. Sequencing was performed on CD4+ T cells sorted from PBMCs after roughly 18-hour stimulation, taken from a patient who received antiretroviral therapy. These receptors were taken from an adult man with HIV who was CMV-seropositive.

For the CDR3, the DNA is TGTGCCTGGAGTGTAAACTACAGGGTTGGTACGCAGTATTTT. Translation gives CAWSVNYRVGTQYF. The rearrangement joins TRBV30 to TRBJ2-3, with D maybe TRBD1 (6 bases). CDR3 size: 14 residues. Germline values: CDR1 GTSNPN, CDR2 SVGIG (reference sequence). Deletions cut 0 bases from V and 8 bases from J, with 15 bases between.

The rearrangement uses TRBV19 and TRBJ1-2, with 7 positions matching TRBD1. With 6 bases clipped from V and 2 bases from J, the junction kept 6 bases outside the gene matches. The CDR3 loop spans 14 amino acids. Germline V gene lookup returns CDR1 LNHDA and CDR2 SQIVND (reference sequence). The DNA of the CDR3 is TGTGCCAGTAGCACCCTGGGACAGAACTATGGCTACACCTTC. Protein sequence: CASSTLGQNYGYTF.

The rearrangement joins TRBV14 to TRBJ2-6, with 7 bases aligning to TRBD1. Trimming took 4 bases from V and 1 from J; bases not matched to a gene: 13. The length of the CDR3 is 19 residues. Germline V lookup: CDR1 SGHDN, CDR2 FVKESK. The CDR3 sequence: CASSLGTVRPLSGANVLTF. CDR3 DNA sequence: TGTGCCAGCAGCCTCGGGACAGTCCGTCCCTTATCTGGGGCCAACGTCCTGACTTTC.

The V call is TRBV5-1, the J call TRBJ1-4; 11 bases are a match to TRBD1. From germline, CDR1 is SGHRS and CDR2 YFSETQ. The V and J ends lost 3 bases and 10 bases, in that order; junction bases with no gene match: 14. CDR3 length equals 17 residues. The CDR3 loop is CASSWRTGGAELGKLFF. Here the CDR3 DNA reads TGCGCCAGCAGCTGGAGGACAGGGGGCGCAGAATTAGGAAAACTGTTTTTT.

The V gene is TRBV5-4, the J gene TRBJ2-7; TRBD1 matches at 9 bases. There are 12 residues in the CDR3. Trimming removed 0 bases from V and 12 bases from J; junction bases left unmatched: 4. Germline V gene data show CDR1 as SGHNT and CDR2 as YYREEE (reference sequence). The DNA for the CDR3 is TGTGCCAGCAGCTTGGACAGGGGGCTCCCGTACTTC. It specifies CASSLDRGLPYF.

This chain joins TRBV3-1 (or the pseudogene TRBV3-2) and TRBJ1-1; D is unclear. The CDR3 spans 14 residues. Germline V gene lookup returns CDR1 LGHDT and CDR2 YNNKEL (reference sequence). Trimming took 5 bases from V and 2 from J, leaving 12 bases between them. CDR3 nucleotide sequence: TGTGCCAGCAGCGCCTGGGTATCAAACACTGAAGCTTTCTTT. This codes for CASSAWVSNTEAFF.

This rearrangement joins TRBV7-2 to TRBJ1-1; tentatively, D is TRBD1 (5 bases). Trimming took 5 bases from V and 8 from J, leaving 18 bases between them. The germline gives CDR1 SGHTA, CDR2 FQGNSA. The CDR3 loop spans 14 amino acids. The CDR3 region has the DNA TGTGCCAGCAGCGTCGGCCTCCGGGACGGAGAAGCTTTCTTT. It specifies CASSVGLRDGEAFF.

The chain has TRBV4-1 and TRBJ2-7; tentative D call: TRBD1 (6 bases). Between the trimmed V and J ends, which lost 3 bases and 0 bases, there was a span of 12 bases. Germline CDR1 MGHRA, CDR2 YSYEKL. CDR3 length: 15 residues. The CDR3 sequence: CASSQTWDNSYEQYF. Here the CDR3 DNA reads TGCGCCAGCAGCCAGACCTGGGACAACTCCTACGAGCAGTACTTC.

The genes are TRBV18 and TRBJ2-7; tentative D call: TRBD2 (6 bases). Germline CDR1 reads KGHSH; CDR2 reads LQKENI. This CDR3 is built from 15 residues. V lost 4 bases to trimming and J lost 2 bases, with 15 bases between them. CDR3 in DNA: TGTGCCAGCTCACGGAGGGACCGCCGCCCCTACGAGCAGTACTTC. Its protein is CASSRRDRRPYEQYF.